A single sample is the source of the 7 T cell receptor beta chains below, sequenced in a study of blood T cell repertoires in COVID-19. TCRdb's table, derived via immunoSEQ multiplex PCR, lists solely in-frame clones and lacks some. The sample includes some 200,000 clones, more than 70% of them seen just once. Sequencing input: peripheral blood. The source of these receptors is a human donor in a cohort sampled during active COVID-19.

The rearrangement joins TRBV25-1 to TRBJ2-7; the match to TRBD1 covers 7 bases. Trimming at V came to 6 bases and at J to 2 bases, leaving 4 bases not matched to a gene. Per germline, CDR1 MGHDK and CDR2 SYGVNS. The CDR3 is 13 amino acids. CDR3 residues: CASSPTGTYEQYF. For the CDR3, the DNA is TGTGCCAGCAGCCCGACAGGGACCTACGAGCAGTACTTC.

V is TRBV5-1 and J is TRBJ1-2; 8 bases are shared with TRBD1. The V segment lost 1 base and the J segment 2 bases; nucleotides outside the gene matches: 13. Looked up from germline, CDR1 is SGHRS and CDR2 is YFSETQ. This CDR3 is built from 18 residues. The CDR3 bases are TGCGCCAGCAGCTTGACCGGAGCGACAGGGGAAACCAACTATGGCTACACCTTC. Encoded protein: CASSLTGATGETNYGYTF.

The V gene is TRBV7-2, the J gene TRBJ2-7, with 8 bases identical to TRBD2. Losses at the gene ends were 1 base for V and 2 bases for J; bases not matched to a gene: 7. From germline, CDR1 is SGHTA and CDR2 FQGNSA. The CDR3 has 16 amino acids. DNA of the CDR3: TGTGCCAGCAGCTTAGGAGCGCGGGGGGAAACCTACGAGCAGTACTTC. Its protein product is CASSLGARGETYEQYF.

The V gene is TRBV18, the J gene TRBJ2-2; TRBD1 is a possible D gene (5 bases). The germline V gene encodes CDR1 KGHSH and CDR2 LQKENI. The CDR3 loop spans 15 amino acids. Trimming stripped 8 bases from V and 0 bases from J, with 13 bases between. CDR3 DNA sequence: TGTGCCAGCCTTCTGGTGGGGCCGAACACCGGGGAGCTGTTTTTT. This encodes CASLLVGPNTGELFF. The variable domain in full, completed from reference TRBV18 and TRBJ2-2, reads NAGVMQNPRHLVRRRGQEARLRCSPMKGHSHVYWYRQLPEEGLKFMVYLQKENIIDESGMPKERFSAEFPKEGPSILRIQQVVRGDSAAYFCASLLVGPNTGELFFGEGSRLTVL.

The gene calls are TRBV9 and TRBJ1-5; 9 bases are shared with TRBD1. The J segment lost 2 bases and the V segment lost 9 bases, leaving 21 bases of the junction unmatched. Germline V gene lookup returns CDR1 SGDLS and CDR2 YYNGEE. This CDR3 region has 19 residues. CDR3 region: CATPPPTGGQVVGNQPQHF. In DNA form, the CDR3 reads TGTGCCACCCCTCCGCCGACAGGGGGTCAGGTAGTTGGCAATCAGCCCCAGCATTTT. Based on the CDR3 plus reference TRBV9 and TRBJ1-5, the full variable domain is DSGVTQTPKHLITATGQRVTLRCSPRSGDLSVYWYQQSLDQGLQFLIQYYNGEERAKGNILERFSAQQFPDLHSELNLSSLELGDSALYFCATPPPTGGQVVGNQPQHFGDGTRLSIL.

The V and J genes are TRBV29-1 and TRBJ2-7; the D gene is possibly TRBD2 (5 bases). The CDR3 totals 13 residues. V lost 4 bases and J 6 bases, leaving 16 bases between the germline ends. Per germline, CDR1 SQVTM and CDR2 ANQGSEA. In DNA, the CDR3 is TGCAGCGTTGGCCCCAGGTCTGGAGGCGAGCAGTACTTC. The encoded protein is CSVGPRSGGEQYF.

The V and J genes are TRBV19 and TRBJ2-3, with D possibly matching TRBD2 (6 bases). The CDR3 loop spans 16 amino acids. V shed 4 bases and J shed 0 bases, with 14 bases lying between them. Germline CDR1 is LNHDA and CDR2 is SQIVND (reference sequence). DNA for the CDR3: TGTGCCAGTAGTAAAGGAGGGACCGCGAGCACAGATACGCAGTATTTT. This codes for CASSKGGTASTDTQYF.